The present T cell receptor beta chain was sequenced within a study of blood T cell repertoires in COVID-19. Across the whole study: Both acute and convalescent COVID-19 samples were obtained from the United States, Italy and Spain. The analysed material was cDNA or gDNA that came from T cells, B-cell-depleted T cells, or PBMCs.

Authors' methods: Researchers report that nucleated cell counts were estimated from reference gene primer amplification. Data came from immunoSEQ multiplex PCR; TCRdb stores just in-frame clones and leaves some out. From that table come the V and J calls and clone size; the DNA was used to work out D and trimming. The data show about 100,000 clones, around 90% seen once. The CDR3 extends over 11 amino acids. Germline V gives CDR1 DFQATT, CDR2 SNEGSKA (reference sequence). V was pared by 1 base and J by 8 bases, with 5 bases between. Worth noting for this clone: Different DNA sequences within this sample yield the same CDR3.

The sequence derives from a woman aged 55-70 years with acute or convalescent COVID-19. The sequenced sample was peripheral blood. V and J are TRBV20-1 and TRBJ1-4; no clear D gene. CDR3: CSARVREKLFF. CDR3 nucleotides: TGCAGTGCTAGAGTGAGAGAAAAACTGTTTTTT.